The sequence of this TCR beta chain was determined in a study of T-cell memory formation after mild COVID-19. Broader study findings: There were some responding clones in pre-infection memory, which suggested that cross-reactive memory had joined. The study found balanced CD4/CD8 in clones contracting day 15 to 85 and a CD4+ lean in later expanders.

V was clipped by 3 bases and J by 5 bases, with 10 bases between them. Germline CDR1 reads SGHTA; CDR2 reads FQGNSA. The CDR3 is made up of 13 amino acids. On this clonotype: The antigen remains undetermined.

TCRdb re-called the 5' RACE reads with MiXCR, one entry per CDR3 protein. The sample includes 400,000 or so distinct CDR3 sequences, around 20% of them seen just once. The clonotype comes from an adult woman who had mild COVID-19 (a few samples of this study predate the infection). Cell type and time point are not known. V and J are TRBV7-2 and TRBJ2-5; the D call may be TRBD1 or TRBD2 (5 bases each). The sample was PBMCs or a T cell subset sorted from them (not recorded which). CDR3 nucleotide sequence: TGTGCCAGCAGCTTCGGGACGTTTGAGACCCAGTACTTC. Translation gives CASSFGTFETQYF.